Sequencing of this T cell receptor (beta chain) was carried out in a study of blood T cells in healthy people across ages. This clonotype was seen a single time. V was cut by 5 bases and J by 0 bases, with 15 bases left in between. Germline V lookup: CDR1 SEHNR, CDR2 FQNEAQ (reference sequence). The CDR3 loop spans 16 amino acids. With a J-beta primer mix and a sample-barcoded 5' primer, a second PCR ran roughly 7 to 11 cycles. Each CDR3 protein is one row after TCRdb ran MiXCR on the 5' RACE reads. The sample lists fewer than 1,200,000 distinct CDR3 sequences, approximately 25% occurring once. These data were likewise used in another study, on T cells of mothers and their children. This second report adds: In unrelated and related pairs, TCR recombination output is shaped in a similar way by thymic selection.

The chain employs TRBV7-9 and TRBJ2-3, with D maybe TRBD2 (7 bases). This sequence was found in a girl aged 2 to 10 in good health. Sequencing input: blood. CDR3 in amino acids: CASSDLGGPSTDTQYF. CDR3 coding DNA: TGTGCCAGCAGCGATCTCGGGGGGCCTAGCACAGATACGCAGTATTTT.